What follows describes a single T cell receptor (beta chain). Trimming cost V 4 bases and J 3 bases, with 14 bases left between them. The CDR3 contains 15 residues. Template switching supplied a universal primer site; unique molecular identifiers were carried on the cDNA. Using its own MiXCR run on the 5' RACE reads, TCRdb lists one record per CDR3 protein. The repertoire consists of around 530,000 distinct CDR3 sequences, with approximately 14% occurring once and the leading ten covering roughly 0.43%. This sample is drawn from a study of identical twins. The sample was also reused in another study, on yellow fever vaccine responses in identical twins.

The sample taken for sequencing was CD4+ T cells sorted from blood. The receptor was derived from a woman between 18 and 30 years old in good health. V is TRBV12-3 or TRBV12-4 and J is TRBJ2-3; D is perhaps TRBD1 or TRBD2 (7 bases each). In DNA, the CDR3 is TGTGCCAGCAGTTCAGCGGGACAGATAACAGATACGCAGTATTTT. It yields the protein CASSSAGQITDTQYF.